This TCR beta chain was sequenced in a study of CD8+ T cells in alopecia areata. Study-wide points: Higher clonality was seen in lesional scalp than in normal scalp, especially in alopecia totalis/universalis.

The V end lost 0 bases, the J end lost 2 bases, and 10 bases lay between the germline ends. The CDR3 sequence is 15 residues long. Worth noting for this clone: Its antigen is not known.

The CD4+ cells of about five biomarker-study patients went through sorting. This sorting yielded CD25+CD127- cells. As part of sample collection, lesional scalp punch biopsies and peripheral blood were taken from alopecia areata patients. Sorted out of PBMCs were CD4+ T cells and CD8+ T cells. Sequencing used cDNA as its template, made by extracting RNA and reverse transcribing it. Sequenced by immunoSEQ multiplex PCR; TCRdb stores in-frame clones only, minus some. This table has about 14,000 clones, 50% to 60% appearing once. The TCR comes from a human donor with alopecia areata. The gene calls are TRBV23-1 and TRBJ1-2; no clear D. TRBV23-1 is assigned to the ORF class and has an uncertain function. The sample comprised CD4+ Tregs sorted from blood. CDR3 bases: TGCGCCAGCAGTCAATCGAGGACGGACAACTATGGCTACACCTTC. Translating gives CASSQSRTDNYGYTF.